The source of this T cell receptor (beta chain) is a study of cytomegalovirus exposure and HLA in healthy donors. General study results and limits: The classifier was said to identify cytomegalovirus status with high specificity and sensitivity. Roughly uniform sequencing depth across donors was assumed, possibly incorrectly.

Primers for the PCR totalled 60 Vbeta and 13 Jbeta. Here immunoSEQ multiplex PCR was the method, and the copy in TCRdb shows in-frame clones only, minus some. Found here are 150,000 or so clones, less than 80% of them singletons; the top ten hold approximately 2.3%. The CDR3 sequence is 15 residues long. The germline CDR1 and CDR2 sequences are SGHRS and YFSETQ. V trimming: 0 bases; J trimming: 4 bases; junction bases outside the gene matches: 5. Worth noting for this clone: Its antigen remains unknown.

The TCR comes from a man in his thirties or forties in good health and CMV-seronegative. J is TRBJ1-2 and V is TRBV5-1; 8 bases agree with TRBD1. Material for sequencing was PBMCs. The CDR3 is CASSLALDRVYGYTF. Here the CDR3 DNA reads TGCGCCAGCAGCTTGGCCTTGGACAGGGTCTATGGCTACACCTTC.